What follows describes a single T cell receptor (beta chain). No antigen is known for it. The repertoire was sequenced with immunoSEQ multiplex PCR; TCRdb's copy has only in-frame clones and lacks some. This table has under 200,000 clones, roughly nine tenths appearing once. These data are taken from a study of cytomegalovirus exposure and HLA in healthy donors. The length of the CDR3 is 17 residues. Broader study findings: TCR beta chains numbering approximately 150 were designated cytomegalovirus-associated. CMV antigen specificity was confirmed in vitro for three CMV-associated chains. Rarity marked most TCR sequences, yet some public TCRs occurred in many donors. According to a later analysis, TCR clusters from the first cohort tended to co-occur in the 120 or so validation repertoires.

The clonotype was recovered from a woman aged 30 to 39 in good health and CMV-seronegative. Material for sequencing was PBMCs. The rearrangement links TRBV21-1 to TRBJ2-3; no check of the table's D call, TRBD2, against the DNA was made. TRBV21-1 is reported as a pseudogene. CDR3 in DNA: TGTGCCAGCAGCAAAGTAAAGGAGCGGGGGCCCACAGATACGCAGTATTTT. This translates into CASSKVKERGPTDTQYF.